Presented here are 27 T cell receptor beta chains from one specimen sequenced in a study of low-dose radiotherapy and immunotherapy resistance in tumors. Primers targeting TRAV and TRBV primed first-strand cDNA, covering alpha and beta chains. TCR amplification involved about 18 PCR cycles with a constant-region primer and V-primer adapter. TCRdb redid the calling of the reads with MiXCR, one entry per CDR3 protein. The data show under 90,000 distinct CDR3 sequences, 15% to 20% seen once. Time point reported: before trial treatment. The source material was PBMCs, sampled before treatment. The origin of the receptors is a male donor with prostate cancer.

At least ten counts were recorded for this clonotype. V and J are TRBV18 and TRBJ2-7, with 8 bases matching TRBD2. The germline V gene has CDR1 KGHSH and CDR2 LQKENI. This CDR3 contains 18 residues. The V and J ends lost 3 bases and 4 bases, in that order; junction bases with no gene match: 17. CDR3 in amino acids: CASSPILSSGGGVYEQYF. DNA for the CDR3: TGTGCCAGCTCACCGATTCTGTCCAGCGGGGGAGGGGTTTACGAGCAGTACTTC.

This clonotype was observed at least ten times. The gene calls are TRBV2 and TRBJ2-7; D call uncertain. CDR1 and CDR2 (germline): SNHLY, FYNNEI. The CDR3 spans 11 residues. Trimming took off 3 bases at V and 3 bases at J, with 3 bases between the two ends. CDR3 coding DNA: TGTGCCAGCAGTGACAGCTACGAGCAGTACTTC. This gives the protein CASSDSYEQYF.

The CDR3 nucleotides are TGTGCCAGCGAGCCCGGGACTAGCGGGGGGGCCTACGAGCAGTACTTC. Encoded protein: CASEPGTSGGAYEQYF. The chain joins TRBV6-2 or TRBV6-3 to TRBJ2-7; the match to TRBD2 covers 16 bases. The CDR3 extends over 16 amino acids. From germline, CDR1 is MNHEY and CDR2 SVGEGT. With 8 bases clipped from V and 2 bases from J, the junction kept 6 bases outside the gene matches.

The V and J genes are TRBV7-7 and TRBJ2-3, with D perhaps matching TRBD2 (5 bases). From germline, CDR1 is SSHAT and CDR2 FNYEAQ (reference sequence). Trimming pared 5 bases from V and 0 bases from J, leaving 15 bases between. The CDR3 spans 16 residues. The CDR3 sequence: CASSPLGRESTDTQYF. The DNA for the CDR3 is TGTGCCAGCAGCCCTCTCGGACGGGAAAGCACAGATACGCAGTATTTT.

This clonotype was seen ten or more times. This sequence joins TRBV6-2 or TRBV6-3 and TRBJ1-5; no reliable D call. Germline V gene sequence: CDR1 MNHEY, CDR2 SVGEGT. The CDR3 spans 12 residues. Trimming stripped 8 bases from V and 3 bases from J, with 8 bases between. The CDR3, as DNA: TGTGCCAGCGGCAGATTCAATCAGCCCCAGCATTTT. It encodes CASGRFNQPQHF.

A remark on this clonotype: This likely came from a read error, as a far larger clone is one base away. The chain is built from TRBV5-3 and TRBJ2-5; possible D gene TRBD2, 6 bases. TRBV5-3 is treated as an ORF (open reading frame) with a function not yet certain. Trimming stripped 8 bases from V and 2 bases from J, with 19 bases between. This CDR3 is 15 amino acids long. In DNA form, the CDR3 reads TGTGCCAGCAACTTCGGCGGGGAGCCACAAGAGACCCAGTACTTC. Protein sequence: CASNFGGEPQETQYF.

As DNA, the CDR3 is TGCAGTGCTAGCGCGAGCGGGGGCAATCAGCCCCAGCATTTT. Protein product: CSASASGGNQPQHF. The V and J genes are TRBV20-1 and TRBJ1-5; no clear D. Per the germline V gene, CDR1 is DFQATT and CDR2 is SNEGSKA (reference sequence). The CDR3 length is 14 residues. Trimming cost V 3 bases and J 2 bases, with 11 bases left between them.

The chain combines TRBV5-1 with TRBJ2-7; D not certain. This CDR3 spans 14 amino acids. Germline V gene sequence: CDR1 SGHRS, CDR2 YFSETQ. The V end was cut by 3 bases, the J end by 0 bases, with 10 bases between. CDR3: CASSSRGRSYEQYF. CDR3 nucleotide sequence: TGCGCCAGCAGCTCCCGAGGCCGCTCCTACGAGCAGTACTTC.

This clonotype was observed at least ten times. The V and J genes are TRBV29-1 and TRBJ2-1, with D perhaps matching TRBD1 or TRBD2 (6 bases each). V dropped 7 bases and J dropped 5 bases, with 21 bases sitting between them. The CDR3 contains 15 residues. Germline V gives CDR1 SQVTM, CDR2 ANQGSEA. CDR3 sequence (DNA): TGCAGCGCCTCGGGGGCCCAGGGTACTGACAATGAGCAGTTCTTC. This encodes CSASGAQGTDNEQFF.

The sample holds many counts of this clonotype. The V and J genes are TRBV28 and TRBJ2-3; TRBD2 aligns across 8 bases. V dropped 6 bases and J dropped 3; count of bases not matched to a gene: 11. This CDR3 has 16 amino acids. Germline loops: CDR1 MDHEN, CDR2 SYDVKM. Written as DNA, the CDR3 is TGTGCCAGCAGCCTCCCGGGAGGGGGGGTAACAGATACGCAGTATTTT. It encodes CASSLPGGGVTDTQYF.

J is TRBJ2-7 and V is TRBV6-1; D gene ambiguous. This CDR3 is built from 12 residues. Trimming removed 0 bases from V and 9 bases from J, with 9 bases in between. Germline V gene data show CDR1 as MNHNS and CDR2 as SASEGT. CDR3 DNA: TGTGCCAGCAGTGAAGCGCTTCAGACGCAGTACTTC. This codes for CASSEALQTQYF.

In this sample, this clonotype turned up many times. A read error may account for a junction end that differs from germline. The genes are TRBV7-7 and TRBJ2-5; 10 nucleotides agree with TRBD2. Germline V gene data show CDR1 as SSHAT and CDR2 as FNYEAQ (reference sequence). This CDR3 spans 16 amino acids. This chain's CDR3 is CASSPLAGTSMETQYF. CDR3 DNA: TGTGCTAGCAGCCCACTAGCGGGAACCAGTATGGAGACCCAGTACTTC.

The chain has TRBV6-5 and TRBJ1-5; D possibly corresponds to TRBD1 (5 bases). The CDR3 is 15 residues long. The germline V and J ends were trimmed by 5 bases and 4 bases, with 15 bases remaining between them. Germline CDR1 is MNHEY and CDR2 is SVGAGI. CDR3 DNA sequence: TGTGCCAGCAGTCCCCGAGGGGAGGAAAATCAGCCCCAGCATTTT. It specifies CASSPRGEENQPQHF.

This clonotype has ten or more counts. This chain joins TRBV7-2 and TRBJ2-3, with TRBD2 matching 7 bases. V trimming: 1 base; J trimming: 4 bases; junction bases outside the gene matches: 2. This CDR3 region has 14 residues. Germline lookup yields CDR1 SGHTA and CDR2 FQGNSA. The CDR3 DNA reads as TGTGCCAGCAGCTTAGTTGCGGGGGCAGATACGCAGTATTTT. Its protein product is CASSLVAGADTQYF.

This clonotype was seen ten or more times. V gene TRBV6-2 or TRBV6-3 combines with J gene TRBJ1-1, with 7 bases lining up with TRBD1. The CDR3 runs to 15 residues. Per the germline V gene, CDR1 is MNHEY and CDR2 is SVGEGT. V gave up 0 bases and J gave up 11 bases; unmatched junction bases: 12. The CDR3 protein is CASSYSVGTEFRAFF. In DNA form, the CDR3 reads TGTGCCAGCAGTTACTCGGTTGGGACAGAATTTCGGGCTTTCTTT.

The chain links TRBV5-3 to TRBJ2-7, with TRBD1 matching over 7 bases. TRBV5-3 is annotated as an ORF whose role is uncertain. The J segment lost 0 bases and the V segment lost 8 bases, leaving 14 bases of the junction unmatched. CDR3 length: 16 residues. Here the CDR3 reads CASSPYSGTASYEQYF. DNA of the CDR3: TGTGCCAGCAGCCCCTACTCCGGGACAGCCTCCTACGAGCAGTACTTC.

Note on this clonotype: This sequence may be a read error, since a much larger clone differs from it by one base. The CDR3 coding sequence is TGTGCCAGCAGTGAAAACTGGGGAAGTGAAAAACTGTTTTTT. It encodes CASSENWGSEKLFF. The V gene is TRBV6-1, the J gene TRBJ1-4, with unresolved D. There are 14 residues in the CDR3. CDR1 is MNHNS and CDR2 is SASEGT in the germline V gene. The V gene lost 2 bases and the J gene lost 7 bases, with 11 bases spanning the gap.

In the case of this clonotype: This is likely an artifact of a read error, given a far larger clone one base away. This chain links TRBV5-8 with TRBJ1-1; tentatively, D is TRBD1 (5 bases). Germline lookup yields CDR1 SGHTS and CDR2 YDEGEE. CDR3 length equals 13 residues. CDR3 nucleotides: TGTGCCGGCAGCCTCAGGGAGAACACTGAAGCTTTCTTT. Protein sequence: CAGSLRENTEAFF. Filled out from reference TRBV5-8 and TRBJ1-1, the complete variable domain reads EAGVTQSPTHLIKTRGQQATLRCSPISGHTSVYWYQQALGLGLQFLLWYDEGEERNRGNFPPRFSGRQFPNYSSELNVNALELEDSALYLCAGSLRENTEAFFGQGTRLTVV.

This rearrangement joins TRBV11-2 to TRBJ2-2; D is unclear. The CDR3 loop spans 14 amino acids. CDR1 and CDR2 (germline): SGHAT, FQNNGV. V gave up 5 bases and J gave up 7 bases, with 14 bases separating them. The CDR3 DNA reads TGTGCCAGCAGCCCTAGTTCAACGAACGGGGAGCTGTTTTTT. It specifies CASSPSSTNGELFF.

This clonotype was seen many times. The CDR3 DNA reads TGTGCCAGCAGCCTTGTTAAGGGGACCATCTACGAGCAGTACTTC. Translation: CASSLVKGTIYEQYF. The chain joins TRBV14 to TRBJ2-7; D may match TRBD1 or TRBD2 (5 bases each). CDR1 is SGHDN, CDR2 FVKESK, per germline. Trimming removed 4 bases at V and 3 bases at J, with 16 bases between. The CDR3 totals 15 residues.

This clonotype has a count of ten or more. The chain combines TRBV7-2 with TRBJ2-3; D may be TRBD2 (7 bases). Deletions cut 3 bases from V and 2 bases from J, with 21 bases between. Per germline, CDR1 SGHTA and CDR2 FQGNSA. The CDR3 covers 18 residues. The CDR3 reads CASSLPLWGGRSTDTQYF. CDR3 nucleotides: TGTGCCAGCAGCTTGCCCCTATGGGGGGGGCGTTCCACAGATACGCAGTATTTT.

This clonotype was seen many times. The chain combines TRBV5-4 with TRBJ2-1; no definite D call. Germline V gene sequence: CDR1 SGHNT, CDR2 YYREEE (reference sequence). V dropped 0 bases and J dropped 8 bases, with 9 bases sitting between them. This CDR3 is 13 amino acids long. In DNA, the CDR3 is TGTGCCAGCAGCTTGGTAGAATCGGATGAGCAGTTCTTC. Its protein product is CASSLVESDEQFF. The full variable domain, in which reference TRBV5-4 and TRBJ2-1 provide the parts outside the CDR3, is ETGVTQSPTHLIKTRGQQVTLRCSSQSGHNTVSWYQQALGQGPQFIFQYYREEENGRGNFPPRFSGLQFPNYSSELNVNALELDDSALYLCASSLVESDEQFFGPGTRLTVL.

There are many counts of this clonotype. In DNA form, the CDR3 reads TGTGCCAGCAGCCCCTGGGGGGCGGGCTACACCTTC. As protein: CASSPWGAGYTF. V and J are TRBV5-4 and TRBJ1-2; maybe TRBD1 (6 bases). Germline V lookup: CDR1 SGHNT, CDR2 YYREEE (reference sequence). The CDR3 covers 12 residues. V lost 4 bases to trimming and J lost 8 bases, with 12 bases between them.

This rearrangement joins TRBV12-3 or TRBV12-4 to TRBJ1-2; D gene ambiguous. This CDR3 is 13 amino acids long. V was clipped by 3 bases and J by 4 bases, with 9 bases between them. Here the CDR3 reads CASSFGPLYGYTF. The CDR3 region has the DNA TGTGCCAGCAGTTTCGGGCCTCTCTATGGCTACACCTTC.

In this sample, this clonotype turned up many times. This chain links TRBV5-1 with TRBJ2-7; TRBD1 matches at 11 bases. The junction had 3 bases not matched to a gene; V was cut back by 4 bases and J by 6 bases. Germline V lookup: CDR1 SGHRS, CDR2 YFSETQ. CDR3 length: 13 amino acids. CDR3 coding DNA: TGCGCCAGCAGCGGGGGACAGGGGGGCGAGCAGTACTTC. This encodes CASSGGQGGEQYF.

This clonotype appeared many times. The CDR3 loop reads CASSLAGVPSTDTQYF. DNA for the CDR3: TGCGCCAGCAGCTTGGCGGGGGTACCTAGCACAGATACGCAGTATTTT. The gene calls are TRBV5-1 and TRBJ2-3; a weak D match, TRBD2 (6 bases). V was trimmed by 0 bases and J by 0 bases, leaving 11 bases between them. Germline-derived CDR1 and CDR2 are SGHRS and YFSETQ. The CDR3 has 16 residues.

Regarding this clonotype: The limits of the CDR3 on the DNA are not certain, so only TCRdb's listed CDR3 is given. This sequence joins TRBV6-2 or TRBV6-3 and TRBJ2-2; the D call TRBD1 from the table was never checked on the DNA. Counting both end residues, the CDR3 totals 14 amino acids. The germline CDR1 and CDR2 sequences are MNHEY and SVGEGT. CDR3 region: CVSSRYTGELFFFF.